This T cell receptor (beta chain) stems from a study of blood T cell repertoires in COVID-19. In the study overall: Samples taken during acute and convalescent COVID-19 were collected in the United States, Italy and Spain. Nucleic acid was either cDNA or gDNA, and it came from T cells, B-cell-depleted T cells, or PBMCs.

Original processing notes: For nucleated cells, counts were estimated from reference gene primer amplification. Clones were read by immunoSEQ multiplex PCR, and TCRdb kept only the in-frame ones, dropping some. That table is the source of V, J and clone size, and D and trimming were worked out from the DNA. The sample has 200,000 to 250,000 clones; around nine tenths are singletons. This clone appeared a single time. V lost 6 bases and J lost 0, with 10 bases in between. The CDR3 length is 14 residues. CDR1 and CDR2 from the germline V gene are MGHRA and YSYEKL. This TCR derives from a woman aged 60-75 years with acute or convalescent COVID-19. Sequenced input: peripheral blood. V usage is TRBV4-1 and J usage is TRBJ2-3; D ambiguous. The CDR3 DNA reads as TGCGCCAGCAGGGTTTCAACTAGCACAGATACGCAGTATTTT. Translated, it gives CASRVSTSTDTQYF.